The T cell receptor (beta chain) described here comes from a study of blood T cell repertoires in COVID-19. Profiled with immunoSEQ multiplex PCR; TCRdb holds only in-frame clones, not every one. The sample has about 150,000 clones, approximately 83% seen once; the top ten hold roughly a tenth. Per the germline V gene, CDR1 is SGHRS and CDR2 is YFSETQ. The CDR3 covers 16 residues. Trimming stripped 4 bases from V and 0 bases from J, with 14 bases between. Sequencing was done on a sample of peripheral blood. This sequence originates from a man between 70 and 80 years old with active or convalescent COVID-19. The chain employs TRBV5-1 and TRBJ1-3, with D hard to call. For the CDR3, the DNA is TGCGCCAGCAGCCCCCAAACGGTCCTCTCTGGAAACACCATATATTTT. This translates into CASSPQTVLSGNTIYF.